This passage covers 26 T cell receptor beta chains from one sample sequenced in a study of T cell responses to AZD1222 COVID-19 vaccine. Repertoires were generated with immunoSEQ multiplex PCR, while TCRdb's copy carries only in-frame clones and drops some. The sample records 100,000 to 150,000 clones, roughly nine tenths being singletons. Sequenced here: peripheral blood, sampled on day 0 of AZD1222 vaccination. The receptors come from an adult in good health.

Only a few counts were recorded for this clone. The CDR3 spells CASSKRRGHSTDTQYF. The CDR3 bases are TGTGCCAGCAGCAAGCGCAGGGGGCATAGCACAGATACGCAGTATTTT. The genes are TRBV6-2 or TRBV6-3 and TRBJ2-3; 8 bases fit TRBD1. From germline, CDR1 is MNHEY and CDR2 SVGEGT. With 6 bases clipped from V and 0 bases from J, the junction kept 8 bases outside the gene matches. This CDR3 is built from 16 residues.

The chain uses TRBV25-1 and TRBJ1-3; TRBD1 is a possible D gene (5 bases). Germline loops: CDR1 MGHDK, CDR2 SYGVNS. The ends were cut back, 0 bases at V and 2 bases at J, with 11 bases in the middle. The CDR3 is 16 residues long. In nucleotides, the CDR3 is TGTGCCAGCAGTGAATATAATACAGGCGCTGGAAACACCATATATTTT. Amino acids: CASSEYNTGAGNTIYF. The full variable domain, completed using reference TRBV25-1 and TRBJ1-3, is EADIYQTPRYLVIGTGKKITLECSQTMGHDKMYWYQQDPGMELHLIHYSYGVNSTEKGDLSSESTVSRIRTEHFPLTLESARPSHTSQYLCASSEYNTGAGNTIYFGEGSWLTVV.

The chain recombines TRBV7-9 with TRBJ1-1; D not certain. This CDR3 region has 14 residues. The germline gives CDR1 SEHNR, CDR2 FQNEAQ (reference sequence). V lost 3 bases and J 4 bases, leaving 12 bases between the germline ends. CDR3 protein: CASSFSGTGTEAFF. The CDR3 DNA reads TGTGCCAGCAGCTTTTCAGGAACGGGCACTGAAGCTTTCTTT.

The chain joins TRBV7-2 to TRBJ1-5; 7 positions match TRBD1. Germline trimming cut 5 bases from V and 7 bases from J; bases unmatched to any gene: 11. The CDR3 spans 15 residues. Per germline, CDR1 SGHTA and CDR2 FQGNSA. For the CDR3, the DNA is TGTGCCAGCAGCACCCAGGGGGGGCTGGGGCAGCCCCAGCATTTT. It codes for CASSTQGGLGQPQHF.

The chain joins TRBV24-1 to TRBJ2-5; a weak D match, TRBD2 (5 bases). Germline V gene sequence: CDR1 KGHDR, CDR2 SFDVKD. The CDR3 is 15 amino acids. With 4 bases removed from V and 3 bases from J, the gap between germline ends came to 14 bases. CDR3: CATSDYGEKEETQYF. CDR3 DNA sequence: TGTGCCACCAGTGACTATGGGGAGAAGGAAGAGACCCAGTACTTC.

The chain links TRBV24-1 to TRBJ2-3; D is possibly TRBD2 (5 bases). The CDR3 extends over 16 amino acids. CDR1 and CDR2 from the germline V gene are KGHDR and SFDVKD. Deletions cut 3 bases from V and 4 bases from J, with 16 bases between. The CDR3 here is CATSDPTRPGADTQYF. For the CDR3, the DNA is TGTGCCACCAGTGATCCAACTAGACCCGGCGCAGATACGCAGTATTTT.

This CDR3 reads CASSRPQGVENEQFF. The CDR3 DNA sequence: TGCGCCAGCAGCCGGCCACAGGGGGTGGAAAATGAGCAGTTCTTC. This chain links TRBV5-1 with TRBJ2-1; TRBD1 matches at 8 bases. The CDR3 spans 15 residues. Trimming cost V 4 bases and J 7 bases; bases outside gene matches: 10. Per germline, CDR1 SGHRS and CDR2 YFSETQ.

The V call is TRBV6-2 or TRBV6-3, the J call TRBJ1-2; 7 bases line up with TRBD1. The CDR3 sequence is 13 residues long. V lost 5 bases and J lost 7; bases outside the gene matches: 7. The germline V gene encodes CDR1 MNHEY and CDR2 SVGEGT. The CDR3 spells CASSPVDRIGYTF. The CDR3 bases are TGTGCCAGCAGTCCAGTGGACAGGATTGGCTACACCTTC.

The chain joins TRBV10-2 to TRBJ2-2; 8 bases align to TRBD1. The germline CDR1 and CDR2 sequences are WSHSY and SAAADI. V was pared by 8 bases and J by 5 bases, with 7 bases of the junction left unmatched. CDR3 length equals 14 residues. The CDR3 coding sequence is TGCGCCAGCCAGGGGGCGCGACAAACCGGGGAGCTGTTTTTT. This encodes CASQGARQTGELFF.

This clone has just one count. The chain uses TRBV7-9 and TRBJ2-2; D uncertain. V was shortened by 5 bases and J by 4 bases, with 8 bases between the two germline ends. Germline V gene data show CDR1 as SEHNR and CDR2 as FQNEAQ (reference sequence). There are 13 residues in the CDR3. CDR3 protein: CASSHRITGELFF. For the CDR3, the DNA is TGTGCCAGCAGCCATAGAATCACCGGGGAGCTGTTTTTT.

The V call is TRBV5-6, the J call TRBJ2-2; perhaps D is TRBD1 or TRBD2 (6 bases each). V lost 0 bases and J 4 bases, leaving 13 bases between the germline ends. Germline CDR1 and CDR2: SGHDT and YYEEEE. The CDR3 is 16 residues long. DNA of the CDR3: TGTGCCAGCAGCTTGGCCACGGGGGCCCTCACCGGGGAGCTGTTTTTT. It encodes CASSLATGALTGELFF. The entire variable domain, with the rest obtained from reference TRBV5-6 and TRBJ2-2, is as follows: DAGVTQSPTHLIKTRGQQVTLRCSPKSGHDTVSWYQQALGQGPQFIFQYYEEEERQRGNFPDRFSGHQFPNYSSELNVNALLLGDSALYLCASSLATGALTGELFFGEGSRLTVL.

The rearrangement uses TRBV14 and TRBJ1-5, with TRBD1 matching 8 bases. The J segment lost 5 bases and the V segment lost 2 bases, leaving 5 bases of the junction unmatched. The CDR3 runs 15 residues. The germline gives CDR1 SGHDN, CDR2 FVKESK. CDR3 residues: CASSQPRGLYQPQHF. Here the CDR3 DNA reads TGTGCCAGCAGCCAACCCAGGGGGCTTTATCAGCCCCAGCATTTT.

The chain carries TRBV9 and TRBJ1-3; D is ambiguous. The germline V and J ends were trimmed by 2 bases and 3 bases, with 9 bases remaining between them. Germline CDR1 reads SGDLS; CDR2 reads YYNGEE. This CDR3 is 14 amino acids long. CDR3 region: CASSVGRGGNTIYF. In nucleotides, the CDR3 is TGTGCCAGCAGCGTTGGGCGGGGTGGAAACACCATATATTTT.

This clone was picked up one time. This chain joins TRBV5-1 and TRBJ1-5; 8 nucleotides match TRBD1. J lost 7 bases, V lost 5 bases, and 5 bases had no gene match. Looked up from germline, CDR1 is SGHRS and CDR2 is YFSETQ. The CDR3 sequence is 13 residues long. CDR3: CASRRQGKQPQHF. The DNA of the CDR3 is TGCGCCAGCAGAAGACAGGGGAAACAGCCCCAGCATTTT.

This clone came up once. This CDR3 reads CASSYSGQGTGYEQYF. The CDR3 nucleotides read TGTGCCAGCAGTTACTCTGGACAGGGGACTGGTTACGAGCAGTACTTC. The chain links TRBV6-5 to TRBJ2-7, with 9 bases aligning to TRBD1. The junction had 7 bases not matched to a gene; V was cut back by 0 bases and J by 4 bases. The CDR3 runs to 16 residues. CDR1 is MNHEY, CDR2 SVGAGI, per germline.

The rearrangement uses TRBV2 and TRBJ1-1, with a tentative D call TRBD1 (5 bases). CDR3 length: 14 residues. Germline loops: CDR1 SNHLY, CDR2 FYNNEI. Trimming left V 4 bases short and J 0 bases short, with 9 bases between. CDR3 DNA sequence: TGTGCCAGCAGTGTCAGACAGTTGAACACTGAAGCTTTCTTT. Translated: CASSVRQLNTEAFF.

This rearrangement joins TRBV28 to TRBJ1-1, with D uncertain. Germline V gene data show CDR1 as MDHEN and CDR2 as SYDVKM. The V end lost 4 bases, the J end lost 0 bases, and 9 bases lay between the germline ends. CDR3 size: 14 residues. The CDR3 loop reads CASSSPKMNTEAFF. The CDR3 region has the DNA TGTGCCAGCAGTTCGCCGAAGATGAACACTGAAGCTTTCTTT.

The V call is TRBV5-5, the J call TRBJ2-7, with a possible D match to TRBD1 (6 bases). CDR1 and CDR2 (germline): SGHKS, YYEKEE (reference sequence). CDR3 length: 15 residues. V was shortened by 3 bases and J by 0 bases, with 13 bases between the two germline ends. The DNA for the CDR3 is TGTGCCAGCAGCTCACAGGGTGGGGGCTCCTACGAGCAGTACTTC. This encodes CASSSQGGGSYEQYF.

The CDR3 sequence is CASSQDGVTGSFSYNEQFF. In nucleotides, the CDR3 is TGCGCCAGCAGCCAAGATGGAGTCACGGGGTCGTTCTCCTACAATGAGCAGTTCTTC. The rearrangement uses TRBV4-3 and TRBJ2-1, with D maybe TRBD2 (5 bases). V lost 0 bases and J lost 0, with 18 bases in between. This CDR3 has 19 residues. Looked up from germline, CDR1 is LGHNA and CDR2 is YSLEER.

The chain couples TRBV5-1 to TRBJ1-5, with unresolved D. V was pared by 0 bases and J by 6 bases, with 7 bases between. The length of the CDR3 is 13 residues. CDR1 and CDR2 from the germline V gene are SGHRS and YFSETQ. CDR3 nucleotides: TGCGCCAGCAGCTTGGAAGGGAGTCAGCCCCAGCATTTT. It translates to CASSLEGSQPQHF.

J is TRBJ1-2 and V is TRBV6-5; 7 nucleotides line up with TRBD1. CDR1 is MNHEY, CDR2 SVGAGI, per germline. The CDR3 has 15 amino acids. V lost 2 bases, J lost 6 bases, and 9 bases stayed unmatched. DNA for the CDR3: TGTGCCAGCAGTTACACCACAGGGACAGTTAATGGCTACACCTTC. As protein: CASSYTTGTVNGYTF.

CDR3 bases: TGTGCCAGCAGCCAAGTCGGGGTTTCCAAAAACATTCAGTACTTC. Protein: CASSQVGVSKNIQYF. The rearrangement joins TRBV3-1 (or the pseudogene TRBV3-2) to TRBJ2-4, with a possible D match to TRBD2 (5 bases). Trimming stripped 1 base from V and 2 bases from J, with 9 bases between. The CDR3 extends over 15 amino acids. In germline, CDR1 is LGHDT, CDR2 YNNKEL (reference sequence).

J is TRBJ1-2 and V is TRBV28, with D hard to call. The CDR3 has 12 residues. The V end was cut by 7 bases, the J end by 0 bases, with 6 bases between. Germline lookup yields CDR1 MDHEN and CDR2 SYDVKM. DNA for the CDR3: TGTGCCAGCAAAGGACCTAACTATGGCTACACCTTC. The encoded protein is CASKGPNYGYTF.

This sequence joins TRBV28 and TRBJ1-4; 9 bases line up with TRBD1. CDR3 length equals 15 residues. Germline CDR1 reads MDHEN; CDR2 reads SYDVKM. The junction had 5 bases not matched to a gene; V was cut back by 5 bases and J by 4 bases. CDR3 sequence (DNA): TGTGCCAGCAGTCAAACGGGACAGGGTAATGAAAAACTGTTTTTT. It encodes CASSQTGQGNEKLFF. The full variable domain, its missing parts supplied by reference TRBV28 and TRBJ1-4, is DVKVTQSSRYLVKRTGEKVFLECVQDMDHENMFWYRQDPGLGLRLIYFSYDVKMKEKGDIPEGYSVSREKKERFSLILESASTNQTSMYLCASSQTGQGNEKLFFGSGTQLSVL.

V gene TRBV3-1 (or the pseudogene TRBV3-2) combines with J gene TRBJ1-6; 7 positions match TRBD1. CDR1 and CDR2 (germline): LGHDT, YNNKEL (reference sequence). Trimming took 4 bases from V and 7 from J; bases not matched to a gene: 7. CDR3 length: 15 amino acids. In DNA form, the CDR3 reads TGTGCCAGCAGCCCCTTAGGGGGCCTAAATTCACCCCTCCACTTT. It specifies CASSPLGGLNSPLHF.

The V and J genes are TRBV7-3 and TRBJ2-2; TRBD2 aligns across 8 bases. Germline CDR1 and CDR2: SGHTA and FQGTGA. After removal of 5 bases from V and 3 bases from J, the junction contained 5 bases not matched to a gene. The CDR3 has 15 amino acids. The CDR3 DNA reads TGTGCCAGCAGCACAGCGGGAGAGGACACCGGGGAGCTGTTTTTT. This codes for CASSTAGEDTGELFF.